This paragraph covers one TCR beta chain sequence. The data originate from a study of blood T cell repertoires in COVID-19. Ages ranged from roughly 18 to 100 years, with residence in about two dozen US areas. The germline gives CDR1 GTSNPN, CDR2 SVGIG (reference sequence). The length of the CDR3 is 15 residues. V was cut by 3 bases and J by 0 bases, with 11 bases left in between. As handled by the study authors: Amplification of reference gene primers was used by the study to estimate nucleated cell counts. Assay used: immunoSEQ multiplex PCR; TCRdb lists only in-frame clones, some missing. The V and J calls and clone size were taken over from that table, and D and trimming were inferred from the DNA. The sample has under 300,000 clones; around 86% are singletons.

The sequenced sample consisted of PBMCs or T cells enriched from blood (not recorded which). The rearrangement joins TRBV30 to TRBJ2-2, with D unclear. The sequence was obtained from a man aged 18 to 35 who had recovered from COVID-19. CDR3 region: CAWRAGGSNTGELFF. CDR3 DNA sequence: TGTGCCTGGAGGGCCGGCGGTTCGAACACCGGGGAGCTGTTTTTT.